This T cell receptor (beta chain) was sequenced during a study of identical twins. Trimming left V 5 bases short and J 0 bases short, with 11 bases between. The CDR3 has 15 amino acids. Germline lookup yields CDR1 MDHEN and CDR2 SYDVKM. Remarks on this clonotype: The antigen is unknown.

Overall study findings and caveats: Partial confounding of zero-insertion analyses by invariant MAIT and iNKT cells was possible. Cross-sectional statistical analysis, not tracking of the same donors, underpinned the conclusions.

TCRdb re-analysed the 5' RACE reads in MiXCR, keeping a single row per CDR3 protein. This table has approximately 470,000 distinct CDR3 sequences, 13% to 15% appearing once. The data were also submitted as part of a second study, on yellow fever vaccine responses in identical twins.

This TCR was sampled from a woman between 18 and 29 years old in good health. The specimen sequenced was CD4+ T cells sorted from blood. The chain recombines TRBV28 with TRBJ1-5; D is undetermined. Written as DNA, the CDR3 is TGTGCCAGCAGTCCGGCCATATATAGCAATCAGCCCCAGCATTTT. Translating it yields CASSPAIYSNQPQHF.